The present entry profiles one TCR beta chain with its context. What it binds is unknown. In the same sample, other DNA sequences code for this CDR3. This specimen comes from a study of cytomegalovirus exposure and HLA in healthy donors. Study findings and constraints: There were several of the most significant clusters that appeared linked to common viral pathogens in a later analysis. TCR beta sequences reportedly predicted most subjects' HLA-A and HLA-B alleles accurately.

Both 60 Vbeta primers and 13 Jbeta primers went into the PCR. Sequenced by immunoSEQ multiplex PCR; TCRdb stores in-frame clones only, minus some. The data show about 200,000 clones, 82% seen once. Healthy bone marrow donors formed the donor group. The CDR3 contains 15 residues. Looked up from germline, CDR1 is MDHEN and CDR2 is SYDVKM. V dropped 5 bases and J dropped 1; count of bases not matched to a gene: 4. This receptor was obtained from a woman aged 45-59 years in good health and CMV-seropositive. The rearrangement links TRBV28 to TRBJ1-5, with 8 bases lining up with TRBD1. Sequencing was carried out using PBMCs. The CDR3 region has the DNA TGTGCCAGCAGTACTGGACAGGGCAGCAATCAGCCCCAGCATTTT. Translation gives CASSTGQGSNQPQHF.